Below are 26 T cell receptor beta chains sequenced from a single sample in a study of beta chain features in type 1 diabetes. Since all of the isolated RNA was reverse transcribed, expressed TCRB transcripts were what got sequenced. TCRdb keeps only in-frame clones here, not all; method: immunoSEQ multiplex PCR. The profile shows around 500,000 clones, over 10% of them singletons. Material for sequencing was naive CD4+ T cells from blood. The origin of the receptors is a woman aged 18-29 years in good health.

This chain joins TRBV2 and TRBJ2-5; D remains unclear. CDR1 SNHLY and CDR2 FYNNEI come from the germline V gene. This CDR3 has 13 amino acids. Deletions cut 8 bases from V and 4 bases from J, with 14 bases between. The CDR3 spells CASQITSGETQYF. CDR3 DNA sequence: TGTGCCAGCCAAATAACTTCGGGAGAGACCCAGTACTTC. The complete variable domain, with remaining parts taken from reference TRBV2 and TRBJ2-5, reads EPEVTQTPSHQVTQMGQEVILRCVPISNHLYFYWYRQILGQKVEFLVSFYNNEISEKSEIFDDQFSVERPDGSNFTLKIRSTKLEDSAMYFCASQITSGETQYFGPGTRLLVL.

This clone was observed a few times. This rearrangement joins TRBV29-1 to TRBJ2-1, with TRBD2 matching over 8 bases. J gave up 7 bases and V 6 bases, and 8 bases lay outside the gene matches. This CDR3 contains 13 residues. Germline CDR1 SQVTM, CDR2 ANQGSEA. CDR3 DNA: TGCAGCGTCCAGCGGGAGTCTGGTAATGAGCAGTTCTTC. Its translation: CSVQRESGNEQFF.

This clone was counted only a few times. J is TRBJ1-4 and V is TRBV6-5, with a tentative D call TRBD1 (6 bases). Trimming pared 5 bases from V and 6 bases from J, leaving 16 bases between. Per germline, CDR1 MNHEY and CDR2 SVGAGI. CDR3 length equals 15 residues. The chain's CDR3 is CASSQNRVRDEKLFF. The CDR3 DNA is TGTGCCAGCAGTCAAAACAGGGTGAGGGATGAAAAACTGTTTTTT.

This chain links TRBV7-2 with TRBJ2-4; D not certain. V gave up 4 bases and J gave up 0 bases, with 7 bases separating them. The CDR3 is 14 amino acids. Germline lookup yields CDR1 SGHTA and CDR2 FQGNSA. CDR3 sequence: CASSSFGAKNIQYF. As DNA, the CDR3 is TGTGCCAGCAGCTCTTTCGGAGCCAAAAACATTCAGTACTTC.

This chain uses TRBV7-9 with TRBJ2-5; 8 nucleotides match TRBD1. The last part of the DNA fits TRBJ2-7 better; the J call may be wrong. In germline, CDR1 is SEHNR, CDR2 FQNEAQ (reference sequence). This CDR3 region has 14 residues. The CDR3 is CASSRMGQAYEQYF. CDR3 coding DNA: TGTGCCAGCAGCCGTATGGGACAGGCCTACGAGCAGTACTTC.

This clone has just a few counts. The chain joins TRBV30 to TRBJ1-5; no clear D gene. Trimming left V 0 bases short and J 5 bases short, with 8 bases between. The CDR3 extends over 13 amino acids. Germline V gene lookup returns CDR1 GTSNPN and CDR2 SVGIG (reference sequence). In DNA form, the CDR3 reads TGTGCCTGGAGTGTTGGGCCATATCAGCCCCAGCATTTT. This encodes CAWSVGPYQPQHF.

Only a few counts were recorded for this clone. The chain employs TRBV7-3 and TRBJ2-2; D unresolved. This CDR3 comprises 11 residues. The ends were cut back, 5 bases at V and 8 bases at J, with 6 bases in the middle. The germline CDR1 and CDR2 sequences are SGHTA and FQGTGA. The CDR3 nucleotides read TGTGCCAGCAGCCAGGAGGGGGAGCTGTTTTTT. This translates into CASSQEGELFF.

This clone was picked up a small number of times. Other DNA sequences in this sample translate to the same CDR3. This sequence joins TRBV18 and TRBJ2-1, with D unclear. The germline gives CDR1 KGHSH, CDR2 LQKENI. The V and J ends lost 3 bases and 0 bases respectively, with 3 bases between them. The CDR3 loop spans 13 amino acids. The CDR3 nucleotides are TGTGCCAGCTCACCCAGCTCCTACAATGAGCAGTTCTTC. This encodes CASSPSSYNEQFF.

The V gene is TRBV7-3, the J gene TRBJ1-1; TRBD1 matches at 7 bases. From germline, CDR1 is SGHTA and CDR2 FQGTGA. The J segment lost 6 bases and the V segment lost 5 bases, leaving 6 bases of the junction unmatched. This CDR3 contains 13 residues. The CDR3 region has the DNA TGTGCCAGCAGCCGCAGGGGGATGGCTGAAGCTTTCTTT. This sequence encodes CASSRRGMAEAFF.

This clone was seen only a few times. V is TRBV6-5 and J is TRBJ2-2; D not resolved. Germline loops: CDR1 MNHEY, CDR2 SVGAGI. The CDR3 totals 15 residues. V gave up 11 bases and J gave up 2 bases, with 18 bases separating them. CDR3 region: CAPAEVHKNTGELFF. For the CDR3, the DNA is TGTGCCCCAGCAGAAGTACACAAAAACACCGGGGAGCTGTTTTTT.

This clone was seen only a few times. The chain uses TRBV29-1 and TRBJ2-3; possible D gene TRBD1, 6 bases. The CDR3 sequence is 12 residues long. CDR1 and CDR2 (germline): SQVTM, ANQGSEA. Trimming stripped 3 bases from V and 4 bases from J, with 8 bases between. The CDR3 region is CSVDQGSDTQYF. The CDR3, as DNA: TGCAGCGTTGACCAGGGGTCAGATACGCAGTATTTT.

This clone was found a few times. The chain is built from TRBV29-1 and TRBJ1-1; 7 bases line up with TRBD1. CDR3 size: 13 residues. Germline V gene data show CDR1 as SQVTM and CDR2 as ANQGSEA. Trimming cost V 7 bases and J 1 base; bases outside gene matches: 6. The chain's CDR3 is CSDRGPRNTEAFF. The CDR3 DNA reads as TGCAGCGACAGGGGCCCGCGGAACACTGAAGCTTTCTTT.

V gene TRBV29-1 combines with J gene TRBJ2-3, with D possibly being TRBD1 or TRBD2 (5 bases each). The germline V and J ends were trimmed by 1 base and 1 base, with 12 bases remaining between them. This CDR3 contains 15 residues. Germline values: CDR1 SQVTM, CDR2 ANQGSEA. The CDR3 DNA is TGCAGCGTTGAAGCGGGGACGTGGGGCACAGATACGCAGTATTTT. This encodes CSVEAGTWGTDTQYF.

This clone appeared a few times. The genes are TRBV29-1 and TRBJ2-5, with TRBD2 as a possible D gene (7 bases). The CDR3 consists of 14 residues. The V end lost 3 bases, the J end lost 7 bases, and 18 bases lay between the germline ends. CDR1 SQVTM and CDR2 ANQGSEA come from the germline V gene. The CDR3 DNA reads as TGCAGCGTTGACCGCTCGGGGGGCCGGGGGACCCAGTACTTC. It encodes CSVDRSGGRGTQYF.

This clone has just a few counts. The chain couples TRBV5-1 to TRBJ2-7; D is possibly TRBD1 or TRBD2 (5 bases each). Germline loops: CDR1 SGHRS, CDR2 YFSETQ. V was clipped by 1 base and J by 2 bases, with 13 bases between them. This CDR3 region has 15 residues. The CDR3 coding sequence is TGCGCCAGCAGCTTGATGAGGGACGGGGCCTACGAGCAGTACTTC. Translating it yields CASSLMRDGAYEQYF.

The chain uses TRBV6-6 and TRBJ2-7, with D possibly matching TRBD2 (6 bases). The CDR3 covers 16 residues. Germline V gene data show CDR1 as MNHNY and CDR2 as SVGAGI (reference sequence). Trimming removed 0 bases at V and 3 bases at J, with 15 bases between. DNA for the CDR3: TGTGCCAGCAGTTACTCCGCGGGACCCCAAGGCTACGAGCAGTACGTC. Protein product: CASSYSAGPQGYEQYV.

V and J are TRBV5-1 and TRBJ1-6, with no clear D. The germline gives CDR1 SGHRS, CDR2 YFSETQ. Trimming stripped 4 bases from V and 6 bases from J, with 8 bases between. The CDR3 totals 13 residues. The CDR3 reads CASSTDPNSPLHF. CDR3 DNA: TGCGCCAGCAGCACAGACCCTAATTCACCCCTCCACTTT. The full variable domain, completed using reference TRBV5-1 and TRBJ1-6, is KAGVTQTPRYLIKTRGQQVTLSCSPISGHRSVSWYQQTPGQGLQFLFEYFSETQRNKGNFPGRFSGRQFSNSRSEMNVSTLELGDSALYLCASSTDPNSPLHFGNGTRLTVT.

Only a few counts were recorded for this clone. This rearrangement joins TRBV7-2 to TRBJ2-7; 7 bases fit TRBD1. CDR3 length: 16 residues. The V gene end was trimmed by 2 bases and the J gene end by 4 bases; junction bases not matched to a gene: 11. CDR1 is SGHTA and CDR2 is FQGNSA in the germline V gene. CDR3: CASSLTAGQAGYEQYV. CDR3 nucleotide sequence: TGTGCCAGCAGCTTAACCGCCGGACAGGCTGGGTACGAGCAGTACGTC.

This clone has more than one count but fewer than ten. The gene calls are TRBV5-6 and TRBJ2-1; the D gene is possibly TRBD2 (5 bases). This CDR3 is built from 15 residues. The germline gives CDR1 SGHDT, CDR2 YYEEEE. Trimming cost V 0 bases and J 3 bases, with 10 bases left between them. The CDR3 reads CASSLVSTNYNEQFF. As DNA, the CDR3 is TGTGCCAGCAGCTTGGTGTCGACTAACTACAATGAGCAGTTCTTC.

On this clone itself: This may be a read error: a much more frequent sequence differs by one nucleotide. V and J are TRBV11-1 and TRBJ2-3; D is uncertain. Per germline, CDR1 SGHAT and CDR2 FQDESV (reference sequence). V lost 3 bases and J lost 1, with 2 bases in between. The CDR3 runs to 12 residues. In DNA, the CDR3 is TGTGCCAGCAGCTTTGGCACAGATACGCAGTATTTT. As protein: CASSFGTDTQYF. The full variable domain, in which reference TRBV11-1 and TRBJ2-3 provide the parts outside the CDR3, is EAEVAQSPRYKITEKSQAVAFWCDPISGHATLYWYRQILGQGPELLVQFQDESVVDDSQLPKDRFSAERLKGVDSTLKIQPAELGDSAMYLCASSFGTDTQYFGPGTRLTVL.

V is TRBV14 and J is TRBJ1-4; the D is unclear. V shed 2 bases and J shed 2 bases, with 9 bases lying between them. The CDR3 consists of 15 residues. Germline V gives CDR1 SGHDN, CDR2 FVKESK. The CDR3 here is CASSQFSLTNEKLFF. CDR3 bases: TGTGCCAGCAGCCAATTCAGTCTTACTAATGAAAAACTGTTTTTT.

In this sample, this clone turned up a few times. Here the CDR3 DNA reads TGTGCCTGGAGGGGGGCCCAGGGCTCCCCCTCCTACGAGCAGTACTTC. It codes for CAWRGAQGSPSYEQYF. The genes are TRBV30 and TRBJ2-7, with D possibly being TRBD1 (6 bases). The length of the CDR3 is 16 residues. In germline, CDR1 is GTSNPN, CDR2 SVGIG (reference sequence). Trimming cost V 3 bases and J 0 bases, with 18 bases left between them. Full variable domain (outside the CDR3, taken from reference TRBV30 and TRBJ2-7): SQTIHQWPATLVQPVGSPLSLECTVEGTSNPNLYWYRQAAGRGLQLLFYSVGIGQISSEVPQNLSASRPQDRQFILSSKKLLLSDSGFYLCAWRGAQGSPSYEQYFGPGTRLTVT.

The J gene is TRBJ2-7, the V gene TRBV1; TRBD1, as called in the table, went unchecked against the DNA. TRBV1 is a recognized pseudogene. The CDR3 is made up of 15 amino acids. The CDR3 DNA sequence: TGCACCAGCAGCCCCTTTGGTCAGGCAACCTACGAGCAGTACTTC. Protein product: CTSSPFGQATYEQYF.

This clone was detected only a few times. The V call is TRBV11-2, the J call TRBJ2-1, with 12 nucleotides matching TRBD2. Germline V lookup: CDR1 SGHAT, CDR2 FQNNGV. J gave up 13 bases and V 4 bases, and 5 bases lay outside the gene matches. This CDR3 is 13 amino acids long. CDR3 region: CASSYGLAGLQFF. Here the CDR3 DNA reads TGTGCCAGCAGCTACGGACTAGCGGGACTACAGTTCTTC.

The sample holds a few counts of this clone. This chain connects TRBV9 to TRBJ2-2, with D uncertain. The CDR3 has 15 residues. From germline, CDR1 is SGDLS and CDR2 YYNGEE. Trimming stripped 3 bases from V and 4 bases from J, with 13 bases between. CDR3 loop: CASSGIPGGTGELFF. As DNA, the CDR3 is TGTGCCAGCAGCGGTATCCCGGGCGGCACCGGGGAGCTGTTTTTT.

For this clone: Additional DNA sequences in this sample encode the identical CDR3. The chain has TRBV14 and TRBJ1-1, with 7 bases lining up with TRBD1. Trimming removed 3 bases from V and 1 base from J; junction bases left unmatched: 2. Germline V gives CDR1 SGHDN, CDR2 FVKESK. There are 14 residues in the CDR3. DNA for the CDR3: TGTGCCAGCAGCCAGAGGACAGGGAACACTGAAGCTTTCTTT. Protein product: CASSQRTGNTEAFF. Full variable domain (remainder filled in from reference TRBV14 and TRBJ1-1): EAGVTQFPSHSVIEKGQTVTLRCDPISGHDNLYWYRRVMGKEIKFLLHFVKESKQDESGMPNNRFLAERTGGTYSTLKVQPAELEDSGVYFCASSQRTGNTEAFFGQGTRLTVV.